This TCR beta chain was captured in a study of T cells after yellow fever vaccination. Overall study: In the case of low-cell-number fractions, SMART-Seq v4 Ultra Low Input was used for preparation.

Germline CDR1 reads SGHNT; CDR2 reads YENEEA. The CDR3 has 14 residues. V shed 3 bases, J shed 4 bases, and the junction held 2 bases outside the gene matches. TCRdb reanalysed the 5' RACE reads using MiXCR and keeps one entry per CDR3 protein. The table lists hundreds of thousands of distinct CDR3 sequences, 19% of them singletons, with about 13% in the top ten. Study-wide results and limits: Weaker overall, the secondary response nonetheless peaked faster (day 5 versus 15).

For this clonotype: What it recognizes is unknown.

The J gene is TRBJ2-1, the V gene TRBV11-3; 8 bases map to TRBD2. This clonotype originated in a man aged 25-45 years who received the YFV17D yellow fever vaccine. The sample in question was PBMCs, obtained 15 days after the yellow fever booster vaccination. In DNA form, the CDR3 reads TGTGCCAGCAGCTTTGGCGGGAGGTACAATGAGCAGTTCTTC. This sequence encodes CASSFGGRYNEQFF.